Listed here are 18 T cell receptor beta chains from one sample, sequenced in a study of radiation and T cells in renal cell carcinoma. Specified time point: baseline pretreatment blood. Treatment described: 15 Gy SBRT to primary tumor, nephrectomy 4 weeks later. The data were produced by immunoSEQ multiplex PCR, yet TCRdb's version contains in-frame clones alone and is incomplete. Of over 45,000 clones in the sample, roughly 79% are singletons; the top ten hold about 7.1%. The source material was blood, sampled from a patient whose treatment included radiotherapy and nephrectomy. Receptor source: a man in his sixties with renal cell carcinoma.

The chain links TRBV29-1 to TRBJ2-1; D not resolved. Germline CDR1 and CDR2: SQVTM and ANQGSEA. The CDR3 contains 13 residues. The ends were cut back, 4 bases at V and 5 bases at J, with 12 bases in the middle. This CDR3 is CSVAALRDNEQFF. In nucleotides, the CDR3 is TGCAGCGTTGCTGCGCTTCGGGACAATGAGCAGTTCTTC.

This chain links TRBV7-9 with TRBJ2-1; 10 positions agree with TRBD2. Germline V gene data show CDR1 as SEHNR and CDR2 as FQNEAQ (reference sequence). The CDR3 sequence is 17 residues long. V lost 5 bases, J lost 0 bases, and 7 bases stayed unmatched. CDR3 in amino acids: CASSLDLAGGSYNEQFF. CDR3 sequence (DNA): TGTGCCAGCAGCCTCGATTTAGCGGGAGGCTCCTACAATGAGCAGTTCTTC.

The chain combines TRBV7-8 with TRBJ1-5; D may be TRBD1 (6 bases). Germline loops: CDR1 SGHVS, CDR2 FQNEAQ. V lost 6 bases and J lost 3, with 15 bases in between. This CDR3 is built from 15 residues. The CDR3 bases are TGTGCCAGCAGAGTAGGGACAAGGGACAATCAGCCCCAGCATTTT. This gives the protein CASRVGTRDNQPQHF.

V usage is TRBV5-8 and J usage is TRBJ2-3, with 8 bases identical to TRBD1. Per the germline V gene, CDR1 is SGHTS and CDR2 is YDEGEE. The CDR3 extends over 13 amino acids. J lost 10 bases, V lost 5 bases, and 9 bases had no gene match. CDR3 sequence: CASSFSDRDPQYF. The CDR3 DNA is TGTGCCAGCAGTTTCTCGGACAGGGATCCGCAGTATTTT.

The rearrangement joins TRBV11-3 to TRBJ1-2; a weak D match, TRBD1 (5 bases). V lost 0 bases, J lost 2 bases, and 10 bases lay in between. The length of the CDR3 is 15 residues. Germline-derived CDR1 and CDR2 are SGHNT and YENEEA. In DNA, the CDR3 is TGTGCCAGCAGCTTAGAAGGGGCCAAAAACTATGGCTACACCTTC. Its protein product is CASSLEGAKNYGYTF.

This clone occurred a few times. The chain couples TRBV6-5 to TRBJ1-1; D remains ambiguous. Germline CDR1 MNHEY, CDR2 SVGAGI. CDR3 length: 12 residues. Deletions cut 7 bases from V and 7 bases from J, with 13 bases between. This chain's CDR3 is CASTSDYLEAFF. The DNA for the CDR3 is TGTGCCAGCACCTCCGATTATCTTGAAGCTTTCTTT.

The CDR3 coding sequence is TGTGCCAGCAGCCCCGGACAGGCAACTAATGAAAAACTGTTTTTT. It encodes CASSPGQATNEKLFF. The rearrangement uses TRBV11-3 and TRBJ1-4, with 7 bases matching TRBD1. The CDR3 is made up of 15 amino acids. CDR1 and CDR2 from the germline V gene are SGHNT and YENEEA. Trimming cost V 5 bases and J 0 bases; bases outside gene matches: 3.

The chain employs TRBV7-2 and TRBJ1-3; the D is unclear. The CDR3 runs 15 residues. Trimming pared 6 bases from V and 0 bases from J, leaving 12 bases between. Germline V gives CDR1 SGHTA, CDR2 FQGNSA. The CDR3 nucleotides are TGTGCCAGCAGTCAACGCCAGTCCTCTGGAAACACCATATATTTT. Its translation is CASSQRQSSGNTIYF.

In this sample, this clone turned up a few times. Its ends do not fully match the called genes, so a read error is possible. The rearrangement joins TRBV7-6 to TRBJ1-1; tentatively, D is TRBD1 (5 bases). This CDR3 has 13 amino acids. Germline values: CDR1 SGHVS, CDR2 FNYEAQ. The CDR3 DNA reads as TGTTCCAGCCGGGACCGCTCGAACACTGAAGCTTTCTTT. Its protein is CSSRDRSNTEAFF.

This clone was seen a single time. V gene TRBV9 combines with J gene TRBJ2-1, with 10 positions matching TRBD2. The CDR3 consists of 16 residues. CDR1 and CDR2 (germline): SGDLS, YYNGEE. The junction had 13 bases not matched to a gene; V was cut back by 5 bases and J by 8 bases. CDR3 nucleotide sequence: TGTGCCAGCAGTTCGACCGCGGGACTAGCGAGGGATGAGCAGTTCTTC. It specifies CASSSTAGLARDEQFF.

J is TRBJ2-5 and V is TRBV6-5; 10 nucleotides match TRBD1. The assigned J gene may be wrong: the sequence end matches TRBJ2-7 better. Per the germline V gene, CDR1 is MNHEY and CDR2 is SVGAGI. This CDR3 is built from 14 residues. CDR3 in amino acids: CASSLGQGFYEQYF. The DNA for the CDR3 is TGTGCCAGCAGCCTGGGACAGGGGTTCTACGAGCAGTACTTC.

J is TRBJ2-5 and V is TRBV10-3; D may be TRBD1 (6 bases). Near its end, the DNA agrees better with TRBJ2-7, so the J call may be wrong. The germline V gene has CDR1 ENHRY and CDR2 SYGVKD. This CDR3 has 13 residues. The CDR3 DNA reads TGTGCCATCAGCACTTCAGGGGCCTACGAGCAGTACTTC. Its protein is CAISTSGAYEQYF.

CDR3 in amino acids: CASSEFGRAQETQYF. In DNA form, the CDR3 reads TGTGCCAGCAGTGAATTCGGCAGGGCCCAAGAGACCCAGTACTTC. This chain uses TRBV6-1 with TRBJ2-5; a weak D match, TRBD1 (5 bases). The CDR3 is 15 amino acids. The V gene lost 2 bases and the J gene lost 1 base, with 11 bases spanning the gap. Germline CDR1 and CDR2: MNHNS and SASEGT.

The V and J genes are TRBV5-1 and TRBJ1-1, with D hard to call. CDR1 and CDR2 from the germline V gene are SGHRS and YFSETQ. CDR3 length: 15 amino acids. Between the trimmed V and J ends, which lost 4 bases and 2 bases, there was a span of 15 bases. The chain's CDR3 is CASSPMIGRNTEAFF. The CDR3 coding sequence is TGCGCCAGCAGCCCTATGATCGGGCGCAACACTGAAGCTTTCTTT.

Remarks on this clone: Other nucleotide sequences from this sample produce the same CDR3. The chain joins TRBV7-2 to TRBJ1-1; 9 nucleotides match TRBD1. V trimming: 6 bases; J trimming: 3 bases; junction bases outside the gene matches: 2. The CDR3 consists of 13 residues. Germline V gene lookup returns CDR1 SGHTA and CDR2 FQGNSA. This chain's CDR3 is CASRWTGDTEAFF. In DNA, the CDR3 is TGTGCCAGCAGGTGGACAGGGGACACTGAAGCTTTCTTT.

This sequence joins TRBV7-8 and TRBJ2-6, with D perhaps given as TRBD1 or TRBD2 (5 bases each). Germline lookup yields CDR1 SGHVS and CDR2 FQNEAQ. This CDR3 comprises 15 residues. V shed 2 bases and J shed 3 bases, with 8 bases lying between them. CDR3 DNA sequence: TGTGCCAGCAGCTTACCAGGGAGTGGGGCCAACGTCCTGACTTTC. Encoded protein: CASSLPGSGANVLTF.

V gene TRBV2 combines with J gene TRBJ2-5; 13 bases map to TRBD2. J lost 1 base, V lost 6 bases, and 8 bases had no gene match. The CDR3 has 17 amino acids. Germline values: CDR1 SNHLY, CDR2 FYNNEI. The DNA of the CDR3 is TGTGCCAGCAGGGCCCGGACTAGCGGGGGTCCCCAAGAGACCCAGTACTTC. Amino acids: CASRARTSGGPQETQYF.

This rearrangement joins TRBV18 to TRBJ2-4; D remains unclear. The germline V and J ends were trimmed by 3 bases and 5 bases, with 11 bases remaining between them. Germline V lookup: CDR1 KGHSH, CDR2 LQKENI. The CDR3 is made up of 14 amino acids. Here the CDR3 DNA reads TGTGCCAGCTCACCGGCCGGCAGTCAAAACATTCAGTACTTC. It yields the protein CASSPAGSQNIQYF.